A selection of T cell receptor beta chains follows, all from one sample in a study of cytomegalovirus exposure and HLA in healthy donors. Libraries were prepared by immunoSEQ multiplex PCR; TCRdb keeps only in-frame clonotypes and omits some of them. This sample has fewer than 400,000 clones; 86% occur once, and the top ten carry 0.84%. Sequencing was performed on PBMCs. The receptors stem from a woman between 18 and 29 years old in good health and CMV-seronegative. The CDR3 runs from the conserved cysteine through the conserved F or W. A D gene is named only where the DNA matches it firmly. Rows give clone size only sometimes, using once, few, many, or a class for an expanded clone.

d_gene,j_gene,v_gene,abundance,CDR3nt,CDR3aa
TRBD1,TRBJ1-2,TRBV5-1,NA,TGCGCCAGCAGCTCGAGGGACAGGGGAATCTATGGCTACACCTTC,CASSSRDRGIYGYTF
NA,TRBJ2-7,TRBV5-1,NA,TGCGCCAGCAGCCCGGAGACCTACGAGCAGTACTTC,CASSPETYEQYF
NA,TRBJ2-7,TRBV18,NA,TGTGCCAGCACAGAAGCGGGCTCCTACGAGCAGTACTTC,CASTEAGSYEQYF
NA,TRBJ1-2,TRBV11-2,NA,TGTGCCAGCAGCTTAATTCCAGATGCTAACTATGGCTACACCTTC,CASSLIPDANYGYTF
NA,TRBJ2-7,TRBV7-9,NA,TGTGCCAGCACCCTTTCCTACGAGCAGTACTTC,CASTLSYEQYF
NA,TRBJ2-3,TRBV6-1,NA,TGTGCCAGCAGTACCGGACAAGGGGCAGATACGCAGTATTTT,CASSTGQGADTQYF
TRBD1,TRBJ2-1,TRBV7-2,NA,TGTGCCAGCAGCTTGTCCGGGACAGGGGCCTGGAATGAGCAGTTCTTC,CASSLSGTGAWNEQFF
TRBD1,TRBJ2-7,TRBV11-2,NA,TGTGCCAGCAGACGTCCCGGGACAGGTTACGAGCAGTACTTC,CASRRPGTGYEQYF
NA,TRBJ1-1,TRBV2,few,TGTGCCAGCAGCCCACAGCCGAACACTGAAGCTTTCTTT,CASSPQPNTEAFF
TRBD2,TRBJ2-1,TRBV7-6,NA,TGTGCCAGCAGCTTGCACACCCCTAGCGGGAGGCCCAATGAGCAGTTCTTC,CASSLHTPSGRPNEQFF
NA,TRBJ1-2,TRBV6-5,once,TGTGCCAGCAGACCGCTGGGGAGCGACTATGGCTACACCTTC,CASRPLGSDYGYTF
NA,TRBJ1-2,TRBV27,few,TGTGCCAGCAGTTCGGCGGGGAACTATGGCTACACCTTC,CASSSAGNYGYTF
NA,TRBJ2-7,TRBV9,once,TGTGCCAGCACCCTATCTGGGGAGGGGGTCGGCGAGCAGTACTTC,CASTLSGEGVGEQYF
TRBD1,TRBJ1-1,TRBV27,few,TGTGCCAGCAGTTCACAGGGGAAGGCTGAAGCTTTCTTT,CASSSQGKAEAFF
NA,TRBJ2-1,TRBV2,NA,TGTGCCAGCAGTGACACCTTATTCGACTCACCCCGGGGGCAGTTCTTC,CASSDTLFDSPRGQFF
TRBD1,TRBJ1-2,TRBV27,NA,TGTGCCAGCAGTTTTGCGGACAGGACATATGGCTACACCTTC,CASSFADRTYGYTF
TRBD2,TRBJ2-2,TRBV29-1,NA,TGCAGCGTACGGACTAGCGGGAGGGGTGGGGAGCTGTTTTTT,CSVRTSGRGGELFF
NA,TRBJ1-2,TRBV28,NA,TGTGCCGCCGGGGGGGCAGGACAGCTTAACTATGGCTACACCTTC,CAAGGAGQLNYGYTF
NA,TRBJ1-2,TRBV27,NA,TGTGCCAGCAGTAGGAATGCGGACATCACCTACACCTTC,CASSRNADITYTF
TRBD1,TRBJ1-2,TRBV2,NA,TGTGCCAGCAGCCCGGACAGGGGGCAATGGGATGGCTACACCTTC,CASSPDRGQWDGYTF
TRBD2,TRBJ2-3,TRBV2,NA,TGTGCCAGCAGTGGAGCGGGAGGCCTCCGGGGAGATACGCAGTATTTT,CASSGAGGLRGDTQYF
TRBD2,TRBJ2-7,TRBV6-4,NA,TGTGCCAGCAGTGACTGCCGGGGGGAGGAAATTCGCGACGAGCAGTACTTC,CASSDCRGEEIRDEQYF
NA,TRBJ2-7,TRBV4-3,NA,TGCGCCAGCAGCCAAGATTGGCCAGCGGCCTACGAGCAGTACTTC,CASSQDWPAAYEQYF
TRBD1,TRBJ2-7,TRBV5-1,NA,TGCGCCAGCAGCTTGTCCGACAGGGGGTCCGCCGAGCAGTACTTC,CASSLSDRGSAEQYF
NA,TRBJ1-5,TRBV5-1,NA,TGCGCCAGCAGCCCACAGGGTAGGGAGCCCCAGCATTTT,CASSPQGREPQHF
TRBD1,TRBJ2-7,TRBV7-8,NA,TGTGCCAGCAGCACCGCCCCCGGGACAGGGGGCAACGAGCAGTACTTC,CASSTAPGTGGNEQYF
NA,TRBJ1-1,TRBV5-1,once,TGCGCCAGCAGCTTCGGAGGGAGGGCTTTCTTT,CASSFGGRAFF
NA,TRBJ1-4,TRBV5-6,NA,TGTGCCAGCAGCCGCGGGAGCATTGGTGAAAAACTGTTTTTT,CASSRGSIGEKLFF
TRBD2,TRBJ2-1,TRBV4-3,NA,TGCGCCAGCAGCCCTACTAGCGGGCCCTACAATGAGCAGTTCTTC,CASSPTSGPYNEQFF
TRBD1,TRBJ2-7,TRBV6-6,NA,TGTGCCAGCACCCCGGGACAGGGACCCGAGCAGTACTTC,CASTPGQGPEQYF
NA,TRBJ2-7,TRBV5-4,NA,TGTGCCAGCAGCTTGGACGGGAGAACGGGCGAGCAGTACTTC,CASSLDGRTGEQYF
TRBD1,TRBJ1-1,TRBV27,NA,TGTGCCAGCAGCCCCTCGACAGGGGAGGTGAACACTGAAGCTTTCTTT,CASSPSTGEVNTEAFF
TRBD2,TRBJ2-3,TRBV2,few,TGTGCCAGCGAGACCACGCGGGAGCGGGGAGATACGCAGTATTTT,CASETTRERGDTQYF
TRBD2,TRBJ2-1,TRBV25-1,NA,TGTGCCAGCAGTGAATATAGCGGGAGGGCTGATGAGCAGTTCTTC,CASSEYSGRADEQFF
NA,TRBJ2-1,TRBV2,NA,TGTGCCACCCTGGACAGCTCCTACAATGAGCAGTTCTTC,CATLDSSYNEQFF
NA,TRBJ2-3,TRBV20-1,NA,TGCAGTGCTAGACGCTGGCATACGCAGTATTTT,CSARRWHTQYF
NA,TRBJ1-1,TRBV7-2,NA,TGTGCCAGCAGCTTAGTTGGGAGGGTATCTGAAGCTTTCTTT,CASSLVGRVSEAFF
TRBD2,TRBJ2-3,TRBV7-2,NA,TGTGCCAGCAGCTTAGAGGCTAGCGGGGGTTCAGATACGCAGTATTTT,CASSLEASGGSDTQYF
TRBD1,TRBJ1-1,TRBV4-3,NA,TGCGCCAGCAGCCAGGGAGGAGGACAGGGGGTCGACACTGAAGCTTTCTTT,CASSQGGGQGVDTEAFF
NA,TRBJ2-7,TRBV5-6,NA,TGTGCCAGCAGCTTGTGGTCAGAACCCTACGAGCAGTACTTC,CASSLWSEPYEQYF
TRBD2,TRBJ2-5,TRBV27,few,TGTGCCAGCAGTCCCGGACTAGCGGACCTACAAGAGACCCAGTACTTC,CASSPGLADLQETQYF
TRBD1,TRBJ2-7,TRBV18,few,TGTGCCAGAAAGCGGGGACAGGGGGAAACCTACGAGCAGTACTTC,CARKRGQGETYEQYF
NA,TRBJ2-7,TRBV5-1,NA,TGCGCCAGCAGCTCAGACAGGTCCTACGAGCAGTACTTC,CASSSDRSYEQYF
NA,TRBJ1-4,TRBV7-8,NA,TGTGCCAGCAGCTTAATCGGTGGTGATAATGAAAAACTGTTTTTT,CASSLIGGDNEKLFF
NA,TRBJ2-2,TRBV9,NA,TGTGCCAGCAGCCCCCAGGGTAGCACCGGGGAGCTGTTTTTT,CASSPQGSTGELFF
NA,TRBJ2-3,TRBV21-1,NA,TGTGCCAGCAGCAAATCAGTGAGAGCGGGCACAGATACGCAGTATTTT,CASSKSVRAGTDTQYF
TRBD2,TRBJ2-3,TRBV6-5,NA,TGTGCCAGCAGGTCCAGGACTAGGGACACAGATACGCAGTATTTT,CASRSRTRDTDTQYF
NA,TRBJ1-2,TRBV2,NA,TGTGCCAGCAGTGAAGAGATTCAGGGTTATGGCTACACCTTC,CASSEEIQGYGYTF
TRBD2,TRBJ2-3,TRBV29-1,once,TGCAGCCATGCTGGTAGCGGGAGGGAAGATACGCAGTATTTT,CSHAGSGREDTQYF
NA,TRBJ1-5,TRBV4-3,NA,TGCGCCAGCAGCCAAGAGTGGCACTCCGGGGGGCAGCCCCAGCATTTT,CASSQEWHSGGQPQHF
TRBD1,TRBJ2-7,TRBV5-1,once,TGCGCCAGCAGCTTGGTCGGCGGACAGGAATACGAGCAGTACTTC,CASSLVGGQEYEQYF
TRBD2,TRBJ2-3,TRBV7-8,NA,TGTGCCAGCAGCTCCCTCATAGCGGGAGACTCCGTGGGGCAGTATTTT,CASSSLIAGDSVGQYF
NA,TRBJ2-3,TRBV28,NA,TGTGCCAGCAGTTTGGACTCCTTTGCGGTCCGCACAGATACGCAGTATTTT,CASSLDSFAVRTDTQYF
TRBD2,TRBJ2-5,TRBV5-1,NA,TGCGCCAGCAGCTTGACTAGCGGGATCCAAGAGACCCAGTACTTC,CASSLTSGIQETQYF
NA,TRBJ2-7,TRBV29-1,once,TGCAGCGTTGAAGGACGGGAGTACCCCTACGAGCAGTACTTC,CSVEGREYPYEQYF
NA,TRBJ2-2,TRBV4-1,NA,TGCGCCAGCAGCCAAGGACTAGCGAACACCGGGGAGCTGTTTTTT,CASSQGLANTGELFF
NA,TRBJ2-7,TRBV4-3,NA,TGCGCCAGCAGCCAAGAGGTCTATGTCTACGAGCAGTACTTC,CASSQEVYVYEQYF
TRBD1,TRBJ2-2,TRBV7-6,NA,TGTGCCAGCAGCCTCGGGACAGGTTACACCGGGGAGCTGTTTTTT,CASSLGTGYTGELFF
NA,TRBJ2-3,TRBV4-3,NA,TGCGCCAGCAGCCAAGCCTCGCGGAGAGGCACAGATACGCAGTATTTT,CASSQASRRGTDTQYF